This TCR beta chain was found in a study of human T cells and chemical hapten exposure. Described time point: patch test 3, about 24 weeks after DPC sensitization. Treatment: therapeutic diphenylcyclopropenone sensitization with weekly scalp DPC. V lost 6 bases and J 7 bases, leaving 22 bases between the germline ends. This CDR3 has 16 residues. The germline CDR1 and CDR2 sequences are MNHNS and SASEGT. This clonotype has at least ten counts. Each CDR3 protein is one row after TCRdb ran MiXCR on the RACE reads. The sample lists roughly 50,000 distinct CDR3 sequences, approximately 9.9% occurring once. The TCR originated in a woman aged 40 to 55 with alopecia areata. Some clones in this sample may be carry-over from other donors' samples. The V gene is TRBV6-1, the J gene TRBJ2-1; D may be TRBD2 (7 bases). The source was whole blood, collected in connection with sensitization to the hapten diphenylcyclopropenone (DPC). The CDR3 nucleotides are TGTGCCAGCAGCCTAAGGGGGGGACAAACGGGTAATGAGCAGTTCTTC. It yields the protein CASSLRGGQTGNEQFF.